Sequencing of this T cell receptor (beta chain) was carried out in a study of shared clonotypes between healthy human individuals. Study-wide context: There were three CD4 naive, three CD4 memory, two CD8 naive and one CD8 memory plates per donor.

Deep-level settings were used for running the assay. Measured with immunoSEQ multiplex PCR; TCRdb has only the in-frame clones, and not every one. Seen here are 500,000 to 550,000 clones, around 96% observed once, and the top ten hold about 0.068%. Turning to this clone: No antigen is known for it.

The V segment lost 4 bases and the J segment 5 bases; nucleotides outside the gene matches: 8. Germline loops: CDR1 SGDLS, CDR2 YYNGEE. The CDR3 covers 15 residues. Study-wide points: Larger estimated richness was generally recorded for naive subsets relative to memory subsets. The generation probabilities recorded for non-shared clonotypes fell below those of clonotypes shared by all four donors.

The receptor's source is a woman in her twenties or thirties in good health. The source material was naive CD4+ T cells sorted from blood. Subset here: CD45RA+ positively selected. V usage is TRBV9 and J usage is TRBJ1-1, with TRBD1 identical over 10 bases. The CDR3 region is CASSPPGTGVTEAFF. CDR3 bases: TGTGCCAGCAGCCCTCCCGGGACAGGGGTAACTGAAGCTTTCTTT. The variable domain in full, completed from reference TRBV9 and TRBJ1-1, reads DSGVTQTPKHLITATGQRVTLRCSPRSGDLSVYWYQQSLDQGLQFLIQYYNGEERAKGNILERFSAQQFPDLHSELNLSSLELGDSALYFCASSPPGTGVTEAFFGQGTRLTVV.